This TCR beta chain was identified during a study of cytomegalovirus exposure and HLA in healthy donors. Study in general: Prior work identified around 110 million unique TCR beta sequences in some 200 million T cells.

Primers: 60 Vbeta forward and 13 Jbeta reverse. The repertoire was sequenced with immunoSEQ multiplex PCR; TCRdb's copy has only in-frame clones and lacks some. Among 95,000 to 100,000 clones listed, around three quarters were seen once. CDR3 size: 13 residues. CDR1 SGHNT and CDR2 YYREEE come from the germline V gene (reference sequence). J was trimmed by 2 bases and V by 3 bases; bases with no gene match: 0. Sequenced sample: PBMCs. This chain connects TRBV5-4 to TRBJ2-5, with 8 bases that match TRBD2. This TCR came from a man aged 40-49 years in good health and CMV-seronegative. CDR3 sequence: CASSSGGQETQYF. The DNA of the CDR3 is TGTGCCAGCAGCTCGGGGGGGCAAGAGACCCAGTACTTC.